This T cell receptor beta chain was captured in a study of T cell clonality in common variable immunodeficiency. The study's findings and limits: Reportedly, TCR beta sequences from common variable immunodeficiency showed fewer deletions and N-nucleotide insertions.

This clone was counted many times. The antigen is unknown. Read sequence stops 3 residues before the CDR3 end, and the germline J gene provides the missing end. Blood samples were heparinized, roughly 5 to 8.5 ml per donor. Libraries were prepared by immunoSEQ multiplex PCR; TCRdb keeps only in-frame clonotypes and omits some of them. The repertoire consists of 80,000 or so clones, none detected only once. The CDR3 extends over 15 amino acids. V shed 5 bases and J shed 3 bases, with 14 bases lying between them. This sequence joins TRBV12-3 or TRBV12-4 and TRBJ2-1; D is possibly TRBD2 (5 bases). The sample comprised peripheral blood mononuclear cells. The receptor was isolated from a person aged 18 to 75 in good health. The CDR3 sequence is CASSNIRGFYNEQFF. Partial CDR3 DNA: TGTGCCAGCAGTAACATTCGCGGGTTCTACAATGAG.